Listed below are T cell receptor beta chains from one sample, sequenced in a study of cytomegalovirus exposure and HLA in healthy donors. TCRdb's table, derived via immunoSEQ multiplex PCR, lists solely in-frame clones and lacks some. The sample consists of under 150,000 clones, roughly 79% of them appearing once. Sequenced input: PBMCs. The receptors were sampled from a woman aged 45-65 years in good health and CMV-seronegative. CDR3s include the opening cysteine and the closing phenylalanine or tryptophan. Each record gives: CDR3 DNA, CDR3 protein, clone size, V gene, D gene, J gene. A D gene is named only where the DNA matches it firmly. Size is omitted from some rows. Given values are once, few, many or a class for expanded clones.

cdr3_nt: TGCGCCAGCAGCCCGTTAGATGAGGAGCTGTTTTTT; cdr3_aa: CASSPLDEELFF; clone_size: NA; v_call: TRBV4-3; d_call: NA; j_call: TRBJ2-2
cdr3_nt: TGTGCCAGTAGTACGTCGGGAGGGGGGGTGACTGAAGCTTTCTTT; cdr3_aa: CASSTSGGGVTEAFF; clone_size: NA; v_call: TRBV19; d_call: NA; j_call: TRBJ1-1
cdr3_nt: TGTGCCAGTAGTAGGCAGGACAGGATCAGAGTAGAAGCTTTCTTT; cdr3_aa: CASSRQDRIRVEAFF; clone_size: NA; v_call: TRBV19; d_call: TRBD1; j_call: TRBJ1-1
cdr3_nt: TGTGCCAGCAGCTTGTACTTATGGAGAGGGGGGGGCACAGATACGCAGTATTTT; cdr3_aa: CASSLYLWRGGGTDTQYF; clone_size: NA; v_call: TRBV5-6; d_call: NA; j_call: TRBJ2-3
cdr3_nt: TGTGCCAGCCTGACACGGATGAACACTGAAGCTTTCTTT; cdr3_aa: CASLTRMNTEAFF; clone_size: NA; v_call: TRBV6-1; d_call: NA; j_call: TRBJ1-1
cdr3_nt: TGTGCCAGCAGTTCCATACTAGCGGGAGCTACGACCTACGAGCAGTACTTC; cdr3_aa: CASSSILAGATTYEQYF; clone_size: once; v_call: TRBV2; d_call: TRBD2; j_call: TRBJ2-7
cdr3_nt: TGTGCCAGCGGGGAGGGAGCCGGGCAAACAGATACGCAGTATTTT; cdr3_aa: CASGEGAGQTDTQYF; clone_size: NA; v_call: TRBV6-1; d_call: TRBD2; j_call: TRBJ2-3
cdr3_nt: TGTGCCTGGAGCGTGATGGACAGGGGACCTTTTGCTGAGCAGTTCTTC; cdr3_aa: CAWSVMDRGPFAEQFF; clone_size: NA; v_call: TRBV30; d_call: TRBD1; j_call: TRBJ2-1
cdr3_nt: TGTGCCAGCAGTGGTGGACACAGCTCCTATAATTCACCCCTCCACTTT; cdr3_aa: CASSGGHSSYNSPLHF; clone_size: NA; v_call: TRBV25-1; d_call: NA; j_call: TRBJ1-6
cdr3_nt: TGCGAGTCCGAGGGTAACACTGAAGCTTTCTTT; cdr3_aa: CESEGNTEAFF; clone_size: NA; v_call: TRBV28; d_call: NA; j_call: TRBJ1-1
cdr3_nt: TGTGCCAGCACTAGACTAGCGGGAGGCTTCACCGGGGAGCTGTTTTTT; cdr3_aa: CASTRLAGGFTGELFF; clone_size: NA; v_call: TRBV2; d_call: TRBD2; j_call: TRBJ2-2
cdr3_nt: TGTGCCAGCAGTGACGGAGGGGGCAGGAACACTGAAGCTTTCTTT; cdr3_aa: CASSDGGGRNTEAFF; clone_size: NA; v_call: TRBV2; d_call: TRBD1; j_call: TRBJ1-1
cdr3_nt: TGTGCCAGTAGCCAGGACGACGGGGAGGGGGGAGACTACGAGCAGTACTTC; cdr3_aa: CASSQDDGEGGDYEQYF; clone_size: NA; v_call: TRBV19; d_call: NA; j_call: TRBJ2-7
cdr3_nt: TGCGCCAGCAGCCAAGGGTCGGACAGTGGTTCGTCCCAGCATTTT; cdr3_aa: CASSQGSDSGSSQHF; clone_size: few; v_call: TRBV4-1; d_call: NA; j_call: TRBJ1-5
cdr3_nt: TGTGCTAGTGGTTCCGGGATTGGGATTTTGGTAAATAGCAATCAGCCCCAGCATTTT; cdr3_aa: CASGSGIGILVNSNQPQHF; clone_size: NA; v_call: TRBV12-5; d_call: NA; j_call: TRBJ1-5
cdr3_nt: TGTGCCAGCAGCTACGGGGGGCTGGCAGATACGCAGTATTTT; cdr3_aa: CASSYGGLADTQYF; clone_size: NA; v_call: TRBV7-2; d_call: NA; j_call: TRBJ2-3
cdr3_nt: TGTGCCAGCAGCTCGCAGGGAAGCTCCTACGAGCAGTACTTC; cdr3_aa: CASSSQGSSYEQYF; clone_size: NA; v_call: TRBV6-6; d_call: NA; j_call: TRBJ2-7
cdr3_nt: TGTGCCAGCAGCCGAAGGACTAGCGGGCCCGGGGAGCTGTTTTTT; cdr3_aa: CASSRRTSGPGELFF; clone_size: NA; v_call: TRBV7-2; d_call: TRBD2; j_call: TRBJ2-2
cdr3_nt: TGTGCCAGCTCACCTTCGGGACATTCTGGAAACACCATATATTTT; cdr3_aa: CASSPSGHSGNTIYF; clone_size: NA; v_call: TRBV18; d_call: NA; j_call: TRBJ1-3
cdr3_nt: TGCGCCAGCAGCTTGATCGGGGGACAGGGTGCAGGAAACACCATATATTTT; cdr3_aa: CASSLIGGQGAGNTIYF; clone_size: NA; v_call: TRBV5-1; d_call: TRBD1; j_call: TRBJ1-3
cdr3_nt: TGTGCCAGTAGTATCCTGGGGGAGGACACAGATACGCAGTATTTT; cdr3_aa: CASSILGEDTDTQYF; clone_size: NA; v_call: TRBV19; d_call: NA; j_call: TRBJ2-3
cdr3_nt: TGTGCCACCAGCAGAGGGACTAGCGGCACAGATACGCAGTATTTT; cdr3_aa: CATSRGTSGTDTQYF; clone_size: NA; v_call: TRBV15; d_call: TRBD2; j_call: TRBJ2-3
cdr3_nt: TGTGCCAGCAGCTCCGGCCCAGCGGTGAGGCCCCAGCATTTT; cdr3_aa: CASSSGPAVRPQHF; clone_size: NA; v_call: TRBV5-6; d_call: NA; j_call: TRBJ1-5
cdr3_nt: TGTGCCAGTAGTATTTCCGGGACAGGGAACTACGAGCAGTACTTC; cdr3_aa: CASSISGTGNYEQYF; clone_size: NA; v_call: TRBV19; d_call: TRBD1; j_call: TRBJ2-7
cdr3_nt: TGTGCCAGCAGCCTGAACAGGAACACTGAAGCTTTCTTT; cdr3_aa: CASSLNRNTEAFF; clone_size: NA; v_call: TRBV14; d_call: NA; j_call: TRBJ1-1
cdr3_nt: TGTGCCAGCAGCTTAGGCCCAGCGGATCAAGAGACCCAGTACTTC; cdr3_aa: CASSLGPADQETQYF; clone_size: NA; v_call: TRBV7-8; d_call: NA; j_call: TRBJ2-5
cdr3_nt: TGTGCCAGCAGTGAACAGGGTCGGGGGGGGACTGAAGCTTTCTTT; cdr3_aa: CASSEQGRGGTEAFF; clone_size: NA; v_call: TRBV6-1; d_call: NA; j_call: TRBJ1-1